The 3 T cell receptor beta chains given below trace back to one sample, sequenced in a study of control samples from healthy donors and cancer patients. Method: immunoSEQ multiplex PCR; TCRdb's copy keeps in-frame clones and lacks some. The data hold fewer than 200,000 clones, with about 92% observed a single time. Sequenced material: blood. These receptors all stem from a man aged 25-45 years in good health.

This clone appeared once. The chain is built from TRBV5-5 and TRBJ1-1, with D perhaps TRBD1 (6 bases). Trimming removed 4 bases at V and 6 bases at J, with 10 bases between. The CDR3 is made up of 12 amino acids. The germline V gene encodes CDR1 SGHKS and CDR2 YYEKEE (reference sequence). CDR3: CASSQQGAEAFF. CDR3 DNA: TGTGCCAGCAGCCAACAGGGAGCTGAAGCTTTCTTT.

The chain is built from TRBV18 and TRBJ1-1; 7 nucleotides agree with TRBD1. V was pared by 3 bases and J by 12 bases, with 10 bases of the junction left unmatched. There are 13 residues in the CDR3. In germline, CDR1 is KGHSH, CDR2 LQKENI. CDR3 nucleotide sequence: TGTGCCAGCTCACCTACACAGGGGAGTGGTCCTTTCTTT. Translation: CASSPTQGSGPFF.

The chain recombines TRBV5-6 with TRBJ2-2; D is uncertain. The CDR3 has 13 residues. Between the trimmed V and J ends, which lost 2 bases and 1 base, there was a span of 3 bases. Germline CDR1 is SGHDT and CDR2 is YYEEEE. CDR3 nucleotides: TGTGCCAGCAGCTTCGGGAACACCGGGGAGCTGTTTTTT. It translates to CASSFGNTGELFF. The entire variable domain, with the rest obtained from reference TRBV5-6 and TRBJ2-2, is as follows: DAGVTQSPTHLIKTRGQQVTLRCSPKSGHDTVSWYQQALGQGPQFIFQYYEEEERQRGNFPDRFSGHQFPNYSSELNVNALLLGDSALYLCASSFGNTGELFFGEGSRLTVL.